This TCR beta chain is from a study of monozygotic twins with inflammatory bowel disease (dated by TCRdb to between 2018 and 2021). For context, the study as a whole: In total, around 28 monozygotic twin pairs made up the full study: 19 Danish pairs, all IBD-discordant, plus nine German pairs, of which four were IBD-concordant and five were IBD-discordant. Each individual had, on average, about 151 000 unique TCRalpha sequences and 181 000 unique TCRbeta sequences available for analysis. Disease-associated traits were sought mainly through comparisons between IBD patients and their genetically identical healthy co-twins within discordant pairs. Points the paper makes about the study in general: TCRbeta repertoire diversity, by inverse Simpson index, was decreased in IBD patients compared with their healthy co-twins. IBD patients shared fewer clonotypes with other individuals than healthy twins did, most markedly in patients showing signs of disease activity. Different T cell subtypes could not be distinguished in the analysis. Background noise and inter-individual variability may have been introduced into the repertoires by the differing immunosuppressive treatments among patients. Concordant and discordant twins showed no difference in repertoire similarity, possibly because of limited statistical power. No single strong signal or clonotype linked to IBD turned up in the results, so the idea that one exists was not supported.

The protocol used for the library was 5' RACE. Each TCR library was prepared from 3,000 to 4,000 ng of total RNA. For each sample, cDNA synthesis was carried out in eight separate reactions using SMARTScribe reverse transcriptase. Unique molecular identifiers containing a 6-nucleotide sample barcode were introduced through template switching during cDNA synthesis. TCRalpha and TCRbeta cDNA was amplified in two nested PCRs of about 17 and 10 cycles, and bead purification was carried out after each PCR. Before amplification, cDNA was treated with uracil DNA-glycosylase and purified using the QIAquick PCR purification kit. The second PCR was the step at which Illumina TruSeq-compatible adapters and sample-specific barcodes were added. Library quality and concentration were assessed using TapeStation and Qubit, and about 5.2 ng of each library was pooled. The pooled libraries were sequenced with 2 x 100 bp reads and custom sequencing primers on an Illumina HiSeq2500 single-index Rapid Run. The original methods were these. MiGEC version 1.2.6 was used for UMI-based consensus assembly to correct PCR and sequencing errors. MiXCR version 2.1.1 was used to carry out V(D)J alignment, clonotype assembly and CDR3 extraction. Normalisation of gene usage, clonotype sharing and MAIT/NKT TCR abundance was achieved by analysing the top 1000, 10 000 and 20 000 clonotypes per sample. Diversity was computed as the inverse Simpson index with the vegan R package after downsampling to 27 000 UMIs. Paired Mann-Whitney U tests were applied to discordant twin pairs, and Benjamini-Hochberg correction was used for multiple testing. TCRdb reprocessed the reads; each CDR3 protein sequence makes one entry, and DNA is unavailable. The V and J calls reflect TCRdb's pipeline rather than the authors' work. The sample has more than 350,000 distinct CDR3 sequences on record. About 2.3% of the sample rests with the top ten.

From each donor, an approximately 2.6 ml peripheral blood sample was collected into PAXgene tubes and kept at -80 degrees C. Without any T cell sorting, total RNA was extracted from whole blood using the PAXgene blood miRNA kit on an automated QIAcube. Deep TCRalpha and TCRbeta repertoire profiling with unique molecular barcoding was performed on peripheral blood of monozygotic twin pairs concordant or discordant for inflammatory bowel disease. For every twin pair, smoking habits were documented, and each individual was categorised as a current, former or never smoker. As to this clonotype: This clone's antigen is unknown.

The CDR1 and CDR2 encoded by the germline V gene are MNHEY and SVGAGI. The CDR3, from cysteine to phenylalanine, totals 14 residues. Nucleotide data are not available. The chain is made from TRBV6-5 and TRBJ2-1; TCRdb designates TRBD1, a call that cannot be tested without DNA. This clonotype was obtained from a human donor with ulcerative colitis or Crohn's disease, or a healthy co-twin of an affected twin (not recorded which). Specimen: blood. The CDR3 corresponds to CASSWSASPDEQFF.